This TCR beta chain was recorded in a study of cytomegalovirus exposure and HLA in healthy donors. Study findings and constraints: It was in a later analysis that TCR association rates were seen to vary by HLA locus, highest for DRB1 and lowest for HLA-C. Analysis performed later found roughly 17,000 TCR beta sequences associated with HLA alleles at 0.05 false discovery rate. 87-base-pair reads could not separate some V segments, including TRBV6-2 and TRBV6-3.

The CDR3 is made up of 16 amino acids. Germline CDR1 and CDR2: SQVTM and ANQGSEA. V was clipped by 1 base and J by 1 base; unmatched bases: 0. As regards this clone: Its antigen is undetermined.

The PCR was carried out with 60 Vbeta primers and 13 Jbeta primers. Some clones are missing from TCRdb's copy, which holds only in-frame ones; the method was immunoSEQ multiplex PCR. The sample gives about 90,000 clones, 65% of which show up once; 20% to 25% is in the top ten. The source of this sequence is a woman aged 45 to 65 in good health and CMV-seropositive. Sequencing was done on a sample of PBMCs. The V gene is TRBV29-1, the J gene TRBJ2-3, with 15 bases that match TRBD2. Here the CDR3 DNA reads TGCAGCGTTGAAGGGACTAGCGGGGGGGGCACAGATACGCAGTATTTT. Its translation: CSVEGTSGGGTDTQYF.